This passage covers 23 T cell receptor beta chains from one sample sequenced in a study of T cell responses to AZD1222 COVID-19 vaccine. Measured with immunoSEQ multiplex PCR; TCRdb has only the in-frame clones, and not every one. The sample shows 150,000 or so clones, about nine tenths of them seen only once. The input for sequencing was peripheral blood, taken on day 0 of AZD1222 vaccination. The receptors were sampled from an adult in good health.

This sequence joins TRBV3-1 (or the pseudogene TRBV3-2) and TRBJ1-1; D is undetermined. Trimming took 5 bases from V and 3 from J, leaving 19 bases between them. The CDR3 extends over 16 amino acids. Germline-derived CDR1 and CDR2 are LGHDT and YNNKEL (reference sequence). The CDR3 nucleotides read TGTGCCAGCAGCAAGGGAATGTCGATTGTGGACACTGAAGCTTTCTTT. Translating gives CASSKGMSIVDTEAFF.

The chain is built from TRBV12-5 and TRBJ2-1; 7 bases align to TRBD2. The CDR3 loop spans 14 amino acids. Germline CDR1 and CDR2: LGHNT and FRNRAP. V lost 7 bases, J lost 4 bases, and 7 bases stayed unmatched. CDR3 DNA: TGTGCTAGTGTGCTAGCGGACAATTACAATGAGCAGTTCTTC. This codes for CASVLADNYNEQFF.

The chain carries TRBV5-8 and TRBJ2-1; D unresolved. This CDR3 has 13 amino acids. The germline V gene encodes CDR1 SGHTS and CDR2 YDEGEE. V was shortened by 0 bases and J by 6 bases, with 7 bases between the two germline ends. The CDR3, as DNA: TGTGCCAGCAGCTTGGGCCCCCGCAATGAGCAGTTCTTC. It translates to CASSLGPRNEQFF.

V is TRBV11-2 and J is TRBJ1-5, with D unclear. Germline V gives CDR1 SGHAT, CDR2 FQNNGV. The germline V and J ends were trimmed by 1 base and 0 bases, with 10 bases remaining between them. The CDR3 is 16 amino acids. CDR3 sequence: CASSLGGGYSNQPQHF. CDR3 coding DNA: TGTGCCAGCAGCTTAGGGGGAGGGTATAGCAATCAGCCCCAGCATTTT.

The chain recombines TRBV10-3 with TRBJ1-1, with a tentative D call TRBD1 (6 bases). V was clipped by 11 bases and J by 7 bases, with 14 bases between them. Germline V lookup: CDR1 ENHRY, CDR2 SYGVKD. CDR3 length: 11 amino acids. Written as DNA, the CDR3 is TGTGCCGTCCGGGAGGGGGTTGAAGCTTTCTTT. Translated: CAVREGVEAFF.

This chain uses TRBV12-3 or TRBV12-4 with TRBJ1-3; no firm D call. Trimming shortened V by 6 bases and J by 2 bases, and 5 bases separated the two germline ends. This CDR3 is 12 amino acids long. CDR3 sequence reads: CASSPTGNTIYF. The CDR3 DNA follows: TGTGCCAGCAGCCCAACTGGAAACACCATATATTTT.

J is TRBJ1-2 and V is TRBV5-1, with a weak D call TRBD1 (5 bases). There are 13 residues in the CDR3. In germline, CDR1 is SGHRS, CDR2 YFSETQ. The V end lost 3 bases, the J end lost 2 bases, and 8 bases lay between the germline ends. CDR3 sequence: CASSWDGNYGYTF. The CDR3 nucleotides read TGCGCCAGCAGCTGGGACGGGAACTATGGCTACACCTTC.

In this sample, this clone turned up once. The V call is TRBV4-2, the J call TRBJ2-4, with 8 bases lining up with TRBD2. Looked up from germline, CDR1 is LGHNA and CDR2 is YNFKEQ. Germline trimming cut 1 base from V and 8 bases from J; bases unmatched to any gene: 7. The CDR3 contains 15 residues. CDR3 nucleotide sequence: TGTGCCAGCAGCCAAGTATCGGGAGGGTTGGACATTCAGTACTTC. Translated: CASSQVSGGLDIQYF.

V usage is TRBV3-1 (or the pseudogene TRBV3-2) and J usage is TRBJ1-3; D gene unclear. The germline gives CDR1 LGHDT, CDR2 YNNKEL (reference sequence). This CDR3 is built from 15 residues. Trimming stripped 0 bases from V and 2 bases from J, with 8 bases between. This CDR3 is CASSQDRTAGNTIYF. DNA for the CDR3: TGTGCCAGCAGCCAAGATAGGACCGCTGGAAACACCATATATTTT.

V and J are TRBV12-5 and TRBJ1-1, with D maybe TRBD1 (6 bases). The length of the CDR3 is 16 residues. Trimming cost V 0 bases and J 4 bases, with 15 bases left between them. Germline V gene data show CDR1 as LGHNT and CDR2 as FRNRAP. The CDR3 region is CASGLVLSRDTTEAFF. In DNA form, the CDR3 reads TGTGCTAGTGGTTTGGTACTTTCCCGGGACACCACTGAAGCTTTCTTT.

This chain uses TRBV19 with TRBJ1-5; D unresolved. CDR3 size: 15 residues. Germline V gene data show CDR1 as LNHDA and CDR2 as SQIVND (reference sequence). V was pared by 1 base and J by 4 bases, with 11 bases between. CDR3 amino acids: CASSIGTGANQPQHF. The CDR3 DNA follows: TGTGCCAGTAGTATAGGGACGGGTGCTAATCAGCCCCAGCATTTT.

The chain recombines TRBV6-5 with TRBJ1-1, with 7 bases that match TRBD1. Germline V gene data show CDR1 as MNHEY and CDR2 as SVGAGI. The CDR3 runs 15 residues. The V gene end was trimmed by 3 bases and the J gene end by 0 bases; junction bases not matched to a gene: 4. The CDR3 DNA follows: TGTGCCAGCAGTTATGACAGGGTTCTGAACACTGAAGCTTTCTTT. Protein product: CASSYDRVLNTEAFF.

In its sample, this clone was seen once. For the CDR3, the DNA is TGCGCCAGCAGCCCACGGGAGGGGCCCAAGAGGGGCTACACCTTC. It translates to CASSPREGPKRGYTF. This chain uses TRBV4-1 with TRBJ1-2; D may be TRBD1 (5 bases). Deletions cut 4 bases from V and 8 bases from J, with 20 bases between. Germline V gene lookup returns CDR1 MGHRA and CDR2 YSYEKL. The CDR3 is 15 residues long.

The chain employs TRBV27 and TRBJ1-1; D perhaps matches TRBD1 (6 bases). Trimming cost V 3 bases and J 2 bases, with 10 bases left between them. This CDR3 is 14 amino acids long. Germline CDR1 and CDR2: MNHEY and SMNVEV (reference sequence). The CDR3 bases are TGTGCCAGCAGTTTCACAGGGACAAACACTGAAGCTTTCTTT. Amino acids: CASSFTGTNTEAFF.

The gene calls are TRBV15 and TRBJ1-4, with D possibly TRBD1 on 6 matching bases. V was cut by 3 bases and J by 8 bases, with 16 bases left in between. The CDR3 loop spans 15 amino acids. Germline V gene data show CDR1 as LNHNV and CDR2 as YYDKDF (reference sequence). The CDR3 region is CATSSRTGMREKLFF. The CDR3 nucleotides read TGTGCCACCAGCAGCAGAACAGGGATGAGGGAAAAACTGTTTTTT. The whole variable domain, filled in from reference TRBV15 and TRBJ1-4, reads DAMVIQNPRYQVTQFGKPVTLSCSQTLNHNVMYWYQQKSSQAPKLLFHYYDKDFNNEADTPDNFQSRRPNTSFCFLDIRSPGLGDTAMYLCATSSRTGMREKLFFGSGTQLSVL.

This clone came up once. The rearrangement links TRBV6-5 to TRBJ1-2; maybe TRBD1 (5 bases). Trimming left V 8 bases short and J 8 bases short, with 9 bases between. This CDR3 is 10 amino acids long. CDR1 and CDR2 from the germline V gene are MNHEY and SVGAGI. As DNA, the CDR3 is TGTGCCAGCGGGGGGGGAGGCTACACCTTC. It translates to CASGGGGYTF.

The V gene is TRBV5-1, the J gene TRBJ2-6, with 10 positions matching TRBD1. In germline, CDR1 is SGHRS, CDR2 YFSETQ. The length of the CDR3 is 16 residues. The trim removed 0 bases at V and 4 bases at J, leaving 1 base unmatched. CDR3 residues: CASSLGQGAGANVLTF. In DNA form, the CDR3 reads TGCGCCAGCAGCTTGGGACAGGGGGCCGGGGCCAACGTCCTGACTTTC.

This clone was picked up one time. The chain employs TRBV20-1 and TRBJ2-7; D remains unclear. Trimming stripped 6 bases from V and 5 bases from J, with 11 bases between. Per germline, CDR1 DFQATT and CDR2 SNEGSKA (reference sequence). CDR3 size: 11 residues. The CDR3 DNA follows: TGCAGTGCCGAGTTGGCCCACGAGCAGTACTTC. This encodes CSAELAHEQYF.

In its sample, this clone was seen a few times. This specimen includes other DNA sequences encoding the same CDR3. V is TRBV27 and J is TRBJ2-1; D perhaps matches TRBD1 (7 bases). Germline CDR1 MNHEY, CDR2 SMNVEV (reference sequence). V was cut by 4 bases and J by 4 bases, with 11 bases left in between. The CDR3 runs 14 residues. The CDR3 here is CASSWGDSYNEQFF. The CDR3 DNA reads TGTGCCAGCAGTTGGGGGGACAGTTACAATGAGCAGTTCTTC.

This chain uses TRBV7-9 with TRBJ2-7, with a weak D call TRBD2 (6 bases). CDR3 size: 13 residues. V lost 5 bases and J 3 bases, leaving 11 bases between the germline ends. Germline assignment: CDR1 SEHNR and CDR2 FQNEAQ (reference sequence). Here the CDR3 reads CASSGRRDYEQYF. Written as DNA, the CDR3 is TGTGCCAGCAGCGGGAGGAGAGACTACGAGCAGTACTTC.

This chain joins TRBV5-1 and TRBJ1-2; D unclear. Trimming took 0 bases from V and 8 from J, leaving 17 bases between them. The germline V gene encodes CDR1 SGHRS and CDR2 YFSETQ. There are 15 residues in the CDR3. CDR3 coding DNA: TGCGCCAGCAGCTTGGCGTCGGGCCCGGTAACCGGCTACACCTTC. This gives the protein CASSLASGPVTGYTF.

The V call is TRBV7-2, the J call TRBJ1-2, with D unclear. CDR1 is SGHTA and CDR2 is FQGNSA in the germline V gene. V shed 2 bases and J shed 4 bases, with 17 bases lying between them. CDR3 size: 16 residues. The CDR3, as DNA: TGTGCCAGCAGCTTAACCCCAGAGGCGATGGTCTATGGCTACACCTTC. Amino acid sequence: CASSLTPEAMVYGYTF.

This chain links TRBV29-1 with TRBJ2-7, with D unclear. Looked up from germline, CDR1 is SQVTM and CDR2 is ANQGSEA. This CDR3 has 13 residues. Trimming removed 5 bases at V and 3 bases at J, with 14 bases between. The CDR3 DNA is TGCAGCGTTTCGGGCGAAGTCGGCTACGAGCAGTACTTC. Its translation: CSVSGEVGYEQYF.